The 2 T cell receptor beta chains below were found in one sample sequenced in a study of T cell responses to AZD1222 COVID-19 vaccine. The method was immunoSEQ multiplex PCR; TCRdb's version includes in-frame clones alone and lacks a portion of them. The table includes approximately 150,000 clones, roughly 90% detected once. The sequences come from peripheral blood, collected 28 days after the second AZD1222 dose. These receptor sequences come from an adult who received the AZD1222 COVID-19 vaccine.

This clone has only a few counts. V usage is TRBV4-1 and J usage is TRBJ1-2; 10 bases fit TRBD1. The CDR3 extends over 16 amino acids. V shed 2 bases and J 6 bases; nucleotides not matched to a gene: 9. The germline V gene encodes CDR1 MGHRA and CDR2 YSYEKL. The CDR3 is CASSQRTWTGGNGYTF. The CDR3 DNA reads as TGCGCCAGCAGCCAAAGGACTTGGACAGGGGGTAATGGCTACACCTTC.

This chain connects TRBV6-5 to TRBJ1-3; no firm D call. The CDR3 is 14 residues long. Germline V gene lookup returns CDR1 MNHEY and CDR2 SVGAGI. The germline V and J ends were trimmed by 0 bases and 4 bases, with 7 bases remaining between them. The CDR3 is CASSYSGVGNTIYF. CDR3 DNA sequence: TGTGCCAGCAGTTACTCCGGGGTCGGAAACACCATATATTTT.